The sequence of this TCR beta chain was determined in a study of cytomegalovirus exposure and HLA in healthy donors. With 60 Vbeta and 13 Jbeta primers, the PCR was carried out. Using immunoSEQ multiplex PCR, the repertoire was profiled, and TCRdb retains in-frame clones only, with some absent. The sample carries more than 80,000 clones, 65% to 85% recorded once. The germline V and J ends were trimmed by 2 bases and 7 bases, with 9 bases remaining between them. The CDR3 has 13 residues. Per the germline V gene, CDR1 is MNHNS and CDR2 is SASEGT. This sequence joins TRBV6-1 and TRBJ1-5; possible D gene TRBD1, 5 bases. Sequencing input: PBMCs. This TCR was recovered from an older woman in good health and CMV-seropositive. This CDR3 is CASSESGMQPQHF. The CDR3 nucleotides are TGTGCCAGCAGTGAATCAGGGATGCAGCCCCAGCATTTT.